This is a list of T cell receptor beta chains from one sample in a study of cytomegalovirus exposure and HLA in healthy donors. Method: immunoSEQ multiplex PCR; TCRdb's copy keeps in-frame clones and lacks some. The profile shows under 150,000 clones, roughly 90% of them singletons. The material sequenced was PBMCs. All receptors come from a woman aged 18-29 years in good health and CMV-seronegative. The CDR3 runs from the conserved cysteine through the conserved F or W. The D gene is left open where the match is weak. For some rows the clone size is stated as once, few or many, or as a class when expanded; others skip it.

j_call,clone_size,d_call,v_call,cdr3_nt,cdr3_aa
TRBJ1-2,NA,NA,TRBV5-1,TGCGCCAGCAGTAGGGGCTATGGCTACACCTTC,CASSRGYGYTF
TRBJ2-1,NA,NA,TRBV5-6,TGTGCCAGCAGCTCCAGGTCCGACAATGAGCAGTTCTTC,CASSSRSDNEQFF
TRBJ1-2,NA,NA,TRBV19,TGTGCCAGTAGCCGCGCCAGGGGAACTAACTATGGCTACACCTTC,CASSRARGTNYGYTF
TRBJ2-1,NA,TRBD1,TRBV5-1,TGCGCCAGCAGCTTTGGACAGGCCTACAATGAGCAGTTCTTC,CASSFGQAYNEQFF
TRBJ1-6,few,TRBD1,TRBV11-2,TGTGCCAGCAGCTTCGAGACAGGGTATAATTCACCCCTCCACTTT,CASSFETGYNSPLHF
TRBJ1-1,NA,TRBD1,TRBV6-5,TGTGCCAGCAGTACGGGGACAGGGGTTTTCACTGAAGCTTTCTTT,CASSTGTGVFTEAFF
TRBJ2-2,NA,TRBD2,TRBV5-6,TGTGCCAGCAGCTTGGTTCGGACTAGTACGAACACCGGGGAGCTGTTTTTT,CASSLVRTSTNTGELFF
TRBJ2-1,NA,TRBD2,TRBV7-2,TGTGCCAGCAGCTTAGCAGAGGAGGGACTAGCGGGCTATTACAATGAGCAGTTCTTC,CASSLAEEGLAGYYNEQFF
TRBJ1-1,NA,NA,TRBV13,TGTGCCAGCAGCTTAGGAGGACAGAATCTTCTTCTGAACACTGAAGCTTTCTTT,CASSLGGQNLLLNTEAFF
TRBJ1-2,NA,TRBD1,TRBV11-3,TGTGCCAGCAGCTTAGGGGTACAGGGGGCCTCTGGCTACACCTTC,CASSLGVQGASGYTF
TRBJ2-3,NA,NA,TRBV9,TGTGCCAGCAGCCCATCCATCTCAGGGAATACGCAGTATTTT,CASSPSISGNTQYF
TRBJ1-6,NA,NA,TRBV27,TGTGCCAGCAGTTTACGACAGGCTATCAATTCACCCCTCCACTTT,CASSLRQAINSPLHF
TRBJ2-3,NA,TRBD1,TRBV7-9,TGTGCCAGCAGCACCGGGACAGACAGCACAGATACGCAGTATTTT,CASSTGTDSTDTQYF
TRBJ2-7,NA,NA,TRBV18,TGTGCCAGCTCCCCCGGGACATGGTCTGAGGAGCAGTACTTC,CASSPGTWSEEQYF
TRBJ1-1,NA,NA,TRBV28,TGTGCCAGCCTCGGACACCTGAACACTGAAGCTTTCTTT,CASLGHLNTEAFF
TRBJ1-2,NA,NA,TRBV10-2,TGCGCCAGCAGTGAGAAGGGGCCCTACTATGGCTACACCTTC,CASSEKGPYYGYTF
TRBJ2-7,NA,NA,TRBV18,TGTGCCAGCTCACCAATTCGGGGAGACTACGAGCAGTACTTC,CASSPIRGDYEQYF
TRBJ1-2,once,NA,TRBV11-3,TGTGCCAGCAGGGGGGCAGGGCCTAACTATGGCTACACCTTC,CASRGAGPNYGYTF
TRBJ2-7,NA,TRBD1,TRBV6-1,TGTGCCAGCGGGGGAAGGACAGGATACTACGAGCAGTACTTC,CASGGRTGYYEQYF
TRBJ1-1,NA,NA,TRBV6-5,TGTGCCAGCAGCCGAACCGGGGTAGGCACTGAAGCTTTCTTT,CASSRTGVGTEAFF
TRBJ2-2,NA,TRBD2,TRBV5-6,TGTGCCAGCAGCTCAACTGGACTAGCGGGAAACACCGGGGAGCTGTTTTTT,CASSSTGLAGNTGELFF
TRBJ2-3,NA,NA,TRBV6-6,TGTGCCAGCAGGACTCAGGGAAAAAAGGATACGCAGTATTTT,CASRTQGKKDTQYF
TRBJ2-7,NA,NA,TRBV7-9,TGTGCCAGCACCCCTCAAACAGGGCCAGGCGAGCAGTACTTC,CASTPQTGPGEQYF
TRBJ2-5,NA,NA,TRBV14,TGTGCCAGCAGCCACTACCTCTACGGGACACCCCAAGAGACCCAGTACTTC,CASSHYLYGTPQETQYF
TRBJ1-1,NA,NA,TRBV25-1,TGTGCCAGCAGTGAATTTGAGGGGCAGGGGACTGAAGCTTTCTTT,CASSEFEGQGTEAFF
TRBJ2-7,once,TRBD2,TRBV27,TGTGCCAGCAGTCAACGGGAGGTCTACGAGCAGTACTTC,CASSQREVYEQYF
TRBJ1-2,NA,NA,TRBV5-6,TGTGCCAGCAGCCATCCGACAGATCCTAACTATGGCTACACCTTC,CASSHPTDPNYGYTF
TRBJ2-3,NA,NA,TRBV11-3,TGTGCCAGCAGCCCACGTCGACGGGTCACAGATACGCAGTATTTT,CASSPRRRVTDTQYF
TRBJ1-2,NA,NA,TRBV5-4,TGTGCCAGCAGGGGTGCAAGGGGCGACGGCTACACCTTC,CASRGARGDGYTF
TRBJ2-1,NA,NA,TRBV7-9,TGTGCCAGCAGCTCCTATCAAAGGGACACTTATGAGCAGTTCTTC,CASSSYQRDTYEQFF
TRBJ2-7,NA,NA,TRBV7-2,TGTGCCAGCAGGCACGCCGGGACAATGGCCGACGAGCAGTACTTC,CASRHAGTMADEQYF
TRBJ2-3,NA,TRBD1,TRBV4-2,TGTGCCAGCAGCCCCGGGACAGGGGACGGCCCTAGCACAGATACGCAGTATTTT,CASSPGTGDGPSTDTQYF
TRBJ2-7,NA,TRBD2,TRBV27,TGTGCCAGCAGTTTAGGTCGAGGACTAGTCGGTGGCTACGAGCAGTACTTC,CASSLGRGLVGGYEQYF
TRBJ2-4,NA,NA,TRBV10-3,TGTGCCATCAGTGAGGGGATAGCGGTCCCCAAAAACATTCAGTACTTC,CAISEGIAVPKNIQYF
TRBJ2-5,NA,TRBD2,TRBV11-3,TGTGCCAGCAGCTTATCGGGGGGGCCTGGGGAGACCCAGTACTTC,CASSLSGGPGETQYF
TRBJ1-5,once,TRBD1,TRBV15,TGTGCCACCAGCAGAGATGGTCAGGGGGATCAGCCCCAGCATTTT,CATSRDGQGDQPQHF
TRBJ2-7,NA,TRBD2,TRBV6-5,TGTGCCAGCAGTTACAACGCGGGAGCGGGTACTGGCGAGCAGTACTTC,CASSYNAGAGTGEQYF
TRBJ2-4,NA,NA,TRBV4-1,TGCGCCAGCAGCCAAGACCGGGAACGAGGACTAGCCAAAAACATTCAGTACTTC,CASSQDRERGLAKNIQYF
TRBJ1-1,NA,NA,TRBV9,TGTGCCAGCAGCGACGGGGCGGGGTACACTGAAGCTTTCTTT,CASSDGAGYTEAFF
TRBJ2-1,NA,TRBD2,TRBV28,TGTGCCAGCAGACCCACTAGCGGGAGTTCTCCCTACAATGAGCAGTTCTTC,CASRPTSGSSPYNEQFF
TRBJ2-3,NA,TRBD2,TRBV5-6,TGTGCCAGCAGCGCCGGCGGGGGGAACACAGATACGCAGTATTTT,CASSAGGGNTDTQYF
TRBJ2-3,NA,NA,TRBV7-9,TGTGCCAGCAGCTTCCTCAGCACAGATACGCAGTATTTT,CASSFLSTDTQYF
TRBJ1-2,once,NA,TRBV27,TGTGCCAGCAGTTTCTACAGGGATTATGGCTACACCTTC,CASSFYRDYGYTF
TRBJ2-1,NA,NA,TRBV27,TGTGCCAGCAGTTTGTCGATGGGCCCGAGCAATGAGCAGTTCTTC,CASSLSMGPSNEQFF
TRBJ1-3,NA,NA,TRBV11-2,TGTGCCAGCAGCTTAGTCCGTTCAAACACCATATATTTT,CASSLVRSNTIYF
TRBJ2-7,NA,NA,TRBV7-8,TGTGCCAGCAGCCCAGGCTACGAGCAGTACTTC,CASSPGYEQYF
TRBJ1-5,NA,NA,TRBV28,TGTGCCAGCAGTTTATTGGAGGGACGGCGCAATCAGCCCCAGCATTTT,CASSLLEGRRNQPQHF
TRBJ2-1,once,NA,TRBV7-9,TGTGCCAGCAGACCGGTGGGGCTTAACTCCTACAATGAGCAGTTCTTC,CASRPVGLNSYNEQFF
TRBJ1-2,few,TRBD1,TRBV7-6,TGTGCCAGCAGCCGGGACAGGGTCGGCTACACCTTC,CASSRDRVGYTF
TRBJ2-5,NA,TRBD2,TRBV13,TGTGCCAGCAGCCCAAGACTAGCGGGGGGGCGAGAGACCCAGTACTTC,CASSPRLAGGRETQYF
TRBJ2-7,NA,TRBD2,TRBV7-8,TGTGCCAGCAGCTTATCTAGCGGGGGGTACGAGCAGTACTTC,CASSLSSGGYEQYF
TRBJ2-3,NA,NA,TRBV28,TGTGCCAGCAGTTCTCTCGACCCAAGCTTGCGGGAAACAGATACGCAGTATTTT,CASSSLDPSLRETDTQYF
TRBJ2-1,NA,NA,TRBV7-2,TGTGCCAGCAGCTCTTCGGGTCAAGAGCAGTTCTTC,CASSSSGQEQFF
TRBJ2-1,NA,NA,TRBV9,TGTGCCAGCAGCGTAGGGGGCTCTAAATACAATGAGCAGTTCTTC,CASSVGGSKYNEQFF
TRBJ2-3,NA,TRBD2,TRBV11-3,TGTGCCAGCAGCTTGCCATCTAGACTAGCGGGCACAGATACGCAGTATTTT,CASSLPSRLAGTDTQYF